This T cell receptor beta chain stems from a study of blood T cell repertoires in COVID-19. Study summary: Acute-phase and convalescent COVID-19 samples originated in the United States, Italy and Spain.

Germline lookup yields CDR1 SGDLS and CDR2 YYNGEE. Trimming shortened V by 3 bases and J by 7 bases, and 17 bases separated the two germline ends. This CDR3 contains 14 residues. Participant age was roughly 18 to 90 years, and participants resided in approximately 25 US areas. Clinical history reported by participants formed the basis on which cohorts were assigned. In Cohort 3, a recovered donor had either two negative PCRs, clearance, or symptom resolution. Libraries were prepared by immunoSEQ multiplex PCR; TCRdb keeps only in-frame clonotypes and omits some of them. The sample records 250,000 to 350,000 clones, 75% to 95% being singletons.

The TCR sequence derives from a woman aged 25 to 39 who had recovered from COVID-19. The sample taken for sequencing was PBMCs or T cells enriched from blood (not recorded which). J is TRBJ2-7 and V is TRBV9; D possibly corresponds to TRBD2 (5 bases). The CDR3: CASSAAAPPGEQYF. The CDR3 coding sequence is TGTGCCAGCAGCGCCGCAGCGCCGCCGGGGGAGCAGTACTTC.